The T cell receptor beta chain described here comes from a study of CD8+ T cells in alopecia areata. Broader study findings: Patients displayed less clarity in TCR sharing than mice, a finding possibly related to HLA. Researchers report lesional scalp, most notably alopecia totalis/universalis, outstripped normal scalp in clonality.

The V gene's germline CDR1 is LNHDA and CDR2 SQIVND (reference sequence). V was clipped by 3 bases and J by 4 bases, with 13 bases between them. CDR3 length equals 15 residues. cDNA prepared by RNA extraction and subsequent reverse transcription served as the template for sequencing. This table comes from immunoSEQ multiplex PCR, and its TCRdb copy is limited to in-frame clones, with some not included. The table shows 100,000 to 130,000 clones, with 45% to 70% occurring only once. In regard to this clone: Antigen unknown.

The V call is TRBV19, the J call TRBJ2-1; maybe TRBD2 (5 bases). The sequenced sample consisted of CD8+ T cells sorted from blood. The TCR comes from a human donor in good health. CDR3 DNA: TGTGCCAGTAGTATCGACGTGGGCGGGTACAATGAGCAGTTCTTC. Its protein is CASSIDVGGYNEQFF.